The 10 T cell receptor beta chains in this list originate from one sample, sequenced in a study of blood T cell repertoires in COVID-19. The repertoire was sequenced with immunoSEQ multiplex PCR; TCRdb's copy has only in-frame clones and lacks some. This table has about 140,000 clones, 88% appearing once. Material: peripheral blood. These receptors originate from a man between 65 and 85 years old with acute or convalescent COVID-19.

J is TRBJ1-2 and V is TRBV18; 8 bases are shared with TRBD1. Germline trimming cut 1 base from V and 6 bases from J; bases unmatched to any gene: 13. This CDR3 has 17 residues. Germline V gene sequence: CDR1 KGHSH, CDR2 LQKENI. CDR3 in amino acids: CASSPRSLGQGVDGYTF. The DNA of the CDR3 is TGTGCCAGCTCACCACGCAGTCTAGGACAGGGAGTGGATGGCTACACCTTC.

The table lists this clone with a count of one. The rearrangement joins TRBV5-1 to TRBJ1-1; 7 bases match TRBD1. This CDR3 contains 15 residues. Germline V lookup: CDR1 SGHRS, CDR2 YFSETQ. The J segment lost 0 bases and the V segment lost 3 bases, leaving 5 bases of the junction unmatched. This CDR3 is CASSSTGEVNTEAFF. CDR3 bases: TGCGCCAGCAGCTCAACAGGGGAAGTGAACACTGAAGCTTTCTTT.

The chain links TRBV5-1 to TRBJ2-5, with D perhaps TRBD1 (6 bases). Germline CDR1 and CDR2: SGHRS and YFSETQ. The V end was cut by 2 bases, the J end by 5 bases, with 16 bases between. The CDR3 runs 15 residues. CDR3 bases: TGCGCCAGCAGCTTAGCGTCAGGGGCGGTGGAGACCCAGTACTTC. Protein: CASSLASGAVETQYF.

With regard to this clone: An end of the junction does not agree with germline; a read error may underlie this. The genes are TRBV3-1 (or the pseudogene TRBV3-2) and TRBJ2-1; TRBD2 matches at 14 bases. Germline CDR1 and CDR2: LGHDT and YNNKEL (reference sequence). There are 16 residues in the CDR3. The CDR3 DNA follows: TGTGCCAGCAGCCAAGATACGGGACTAGCGGGAGTCGGTATTCTCTTC. This sequence encodes CASSQDTGLAGVGILF.

The rearrangement joins TRBV3-1 (or the pseudogene TRBV3-2) to TRBJ2-1; TRBD2 agrees at 9 bases. The CDR3 length is 14 residues. With 1 base clipped from V and 15 bases from J, the junction kept 10 bases outside the gene matches. Germline CDR1 and CDR2: LGHDT and YNNKEL (reference sequence). CDR3 in DNA: TGTGCCAGCAGCCAAGGGGTGACGGCGGGAGGGATGTTCTTC. Its translation: CASSQGVTAGGMFF.

The chain uses TRBV6-5 and TRBJ2-7, with D maybe TRBD2 (5 bases). Trimming removed 4 bases at V and 6 bases at J, with 7 bases between. This CDR3 contains 11 residues. Germline V gene sequence: CDR1 MNHEY, CDR2 SVGAGI. The CDR3 sequence: CASSSSGEQYF. The CDR3 nucleotides are TGTGCCAGCAGTTCAAGCGGCGAGCAGTACTTC.

V and J are TRBV5-1 and TRBJ2-4; 7 bases agree with TRBD2. The CDR3 extends over 16 amino acids. The V segment lost 3 bases and the J segment 6 bases; nucleotides outside the gene matches: 12. Germline loops: CDR1 SGHRS, CDR2 YFSETQ. DNA of the CDR3: TGCGCCAGCAGCTGGAAGGCGGGGGAAACTTCAAACATTCAGTACTTC. Translating it yields CASSWKAGETSNIQYF.

The chain recombines TRBV5-5 with TRBJ1-1, with D tentatively TRBD1 (5 bases). Germline loops: CDR1 SGHKS, CDR2 YYEKEE (reference sequence). With 0 bases removed from V and 6 bases from J, the gap between germline ends came to 15 bases. The CDR3 runs to 15 residues. CDR3 nucleotide sequence: TGTGCCAGCAGCTTGGCGGGAGGGACGCACTCTGAAGCTTTCTTT. Translating it yields CASSLAGGTHSEAFF.

The rearrangement joins TRBV2 to TRBJ2-3, with D possibly being TRBD1 (5 bases). V was pared by 4 bases and J by 2 bases, with 10 bases between. The CDR3 is 14 amino acids. From germline, CDR1 is SNHLY and CDR2 FYNNEI. CDR3: CASSAQGPTDTQYF. In nucleotides, the CDR3 is TGTGCCAGCAGTGCCCAGGGTCCCACAGATACGCAGTATTTT.

In the case of this clone: This specimen includes other DNA sequences encoding the same CDR3. This rearrangement joins TRBV12-3 or TRBV12-4 to TRBJ1-1; D is ambiguous. The CDR3 extends over 13 amino acids. Trimming took 2 bases from V and 1 from J, leaving 5 bases between them. CDR3 DNA: TGTGCCAGCAGTTTACGGGGGAACACTGAAGCTTTCTTT. Protein sequence: CASSLRGNTEAFF.